A selection of T cell receptor beta chains follows, all from one sample in a study of T cells in Graves' hyperthyroidism and ophthalmopathy. MiXCR, applied by TCRdb to the multiplex PCR reads, yields one record per CDR3 protein. The sample holds more than 600,000 distinct CDR3 sequences, less than 20% seen once. Sequencing input: blood. These receptors all come from a man between 18 and 35 years old with Graves' hyperthyroidism. Both conserved end residues are part of each CDR3. Each record gives: D gene, V gene, CDR3 protein. The D gene is left open where the match is weak.

>TRBD1|TRBV20-1
CSASDRAGNQPQHF
>TRBD1|TRBV4-2
CASSQAGGEYTEAFF
>-|TRBV28
CASATRTNNEKLFF
>-|TRBV2
CASSGSSHLTGELFF
>-|TRBV2
CASSEGSSMNTEAFF
>TRBD2|TRBV7-9
CASGSGRWGDTQYF
>-|TRBV20-1
CSARDWDLSSGEQYF
>TRBD1|TRBV29-1
CSVGTGRVSYEQYF
>-|TRBV6-2/TRBV6-3
CASSPSTTDSETQYF
>TRBD2|TRBV25-1
CASSALAGVSQETQYF